The clone carrying this T cell receptor (beta chain) has a single count. Antigen: not known. TCRdb reprocessed the reads via MiXCR and lists one record per CDR3 protein. The sample lists around 5,000 distinct CDR3 sequences; about 24% were seen once. The record originates from a study of type 1 regulatory T cells. Trimming removed 0 bases at V and 3 bases at J, with 12 bases between. The CDR3 extends over 16 amino acids. Per the germline V gene, CDR1 is DFQATT and CDR2 is SNEGSKA (reference sequence). General observations from the study: Tr1 cells had a more restricted TCR repertoire than non-Tr1 cells.

The sequencing sample was made of cultured type 1 regulatory T (Tr1) cells, either the whole culture or a sorted fraction (not recorded which). This TCR came from a human donor in good health. This rearrangement joins TRBV20-1 to TRBJ1-6; D remains unclear. CDR3 sequence (DNA): TGCAGTGCTAGAGACCAAGGAGAACTCTATAATTCACCCCTCCACTTT. Translation gives CSARDQGELYNSPLHF.